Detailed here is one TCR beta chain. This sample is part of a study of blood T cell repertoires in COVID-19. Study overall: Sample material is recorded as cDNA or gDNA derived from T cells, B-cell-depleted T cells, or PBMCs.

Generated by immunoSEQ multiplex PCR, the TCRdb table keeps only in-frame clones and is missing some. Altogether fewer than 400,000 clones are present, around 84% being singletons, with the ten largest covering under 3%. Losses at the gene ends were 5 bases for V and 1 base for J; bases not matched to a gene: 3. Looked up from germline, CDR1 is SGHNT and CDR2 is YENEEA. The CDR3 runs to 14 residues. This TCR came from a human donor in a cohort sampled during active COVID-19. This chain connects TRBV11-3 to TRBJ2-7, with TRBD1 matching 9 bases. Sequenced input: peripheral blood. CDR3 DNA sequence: TGTGCCAGCAGCGAGGGACAGGGTTCCTACGAGCAGTACTTC. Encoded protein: CASSEGQGSYEQYF.